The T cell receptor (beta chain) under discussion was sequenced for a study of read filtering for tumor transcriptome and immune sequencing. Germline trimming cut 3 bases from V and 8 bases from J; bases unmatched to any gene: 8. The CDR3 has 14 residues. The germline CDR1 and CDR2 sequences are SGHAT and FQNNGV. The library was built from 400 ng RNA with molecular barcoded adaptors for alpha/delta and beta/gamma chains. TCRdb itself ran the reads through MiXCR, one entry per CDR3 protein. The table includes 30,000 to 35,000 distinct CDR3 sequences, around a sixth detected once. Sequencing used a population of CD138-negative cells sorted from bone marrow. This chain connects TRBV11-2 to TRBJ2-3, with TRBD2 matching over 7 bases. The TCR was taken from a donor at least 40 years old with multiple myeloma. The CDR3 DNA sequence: TGTGCCAGCAGCTTGAGCGGGGTGGGGCCTACGCAGTATTTT. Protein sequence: CASSLSGVGPTQYF.